These T cell receptor beta chains were read from a single sample in a study of a mutant IDH1 vaccine in newly diagnosed glioma. What these receptors recognize is not known. TCRdb's copy holds only in-frame clones and misses some; the assay was immunoSEQ multiplex PCR. Among tens of thousands of clones listed, 65% to 80% were seen once. This specimen consisted of PBMCs, obtained from a glioma patient whose treatment included an IDH1 peptide vaccine. These receptors were obtained from a man in his fifties or sixties with glioma. CDR3s include the opening cysteine and the closing phenylalanine or tryptophan. D genes are given only for firm matches. Clone sizes are given selectively: once, few, many, or a class where the clone is expanded.

clone_size j_call d_call v_call cdr3_aa cdr3_nt
once TRBJ2-1 - TRBV27 CASRIGYEQFF TGTGCCAGCAGGATCGGTTATGAGCAGTTCTTC
- TRBJ2-7 - TRBV18 CASSPMGDEQYF TGTGCCAGCTCACCAATGGGGGACGAGCAGTACTTC
- TRBJ2-2 TRBD1 TRBV7-6 CASSDRQGSGELFF TGTGCCAGCAGCGACCGACAGGGATCCGGGGAGCTGTTTTTT
- TRBJ1-4 TRBD1 TRBV5-6 CASSRNDRGNEKLFF TGTGCCAGCAGCCGGAATGACAGGGGGAATGAAAAACTGTTTTTT
- TRBJ2-3 - TRBV19 CASSMAWTVRDADTQYF TGTGCCAGTAGTATGGCCTGGACAGTAAGGGACGCAGATACGCAGTATTTT
- TRBJ2-2 - TRBV29-1 CSGRGGTGELFF TGCAGCGGCAGGGGGGGTACCGGGGAGCTGTTTTTT
- TRBJ1-2 - TRBV6-5 CASSYSSAHQYGYTF TGTGCCAGCAGTTACTCGAGTGCACACCAATATGGCTACACCTTC
- TRBJ2-2 - TRBV14 CASSQYQNTGELFF TGTGCCAGCAGCCAATACCAGAACACCGGGGAGCTGTTTTTT
- TRBJ2-7 TRBD1 TRBV19 CASSIGTGSSYEQYF TGTGCCAGTAGTATAGGGACAGGTTCGTCCTACGAGCAGTACTTC
once TRBJ2-1 - TRBV5-1 CASSSGGWDEQFF TGCGCCAGCAGCTCCGGAGGGTGGGATGAGCAGTTCTTC
- TRBJ2-7 TRBD1 TRBV6-5 CASGTTGFWYEQYF TGTGCCAGCGGGACGACAGGGTTTTGGTACGAGCAGTACTTC
- TRBJ2-7 - TRBV2 CASSEARYSSYEQYF TGTGCCAGCAGTGAAGCGCGTTATAGCTCCTACGAGCAGTACTTC
medium-sized TRBJ1-4 - TRBV29-1 CSVGDKGGIGKLFF TGCAGCGTTGGTGACAAGGGCGGAATCGGAAAACTGTTTTTT
medium-sized TRBJ2-2 - TRBV6-4 CASSDTNTGELFF TGTGCCAGCAGTGACACGAACACCGGGGAGCTGTTTTTT
few TRBJ1-1 - TRBV28 CASKANTEAFF TGTGCCAGCAAAGCGAACACTGAAGCTTTCTTT
medium-sized TRBJ2-7 - TRBV20-1 CSARGDYEQYF TGCAGTGCTAGAGGGGACTACGAGCAGTACTTC
- TRBJ2-5 - TRBV2 CASWAFETQYF TGTGCCAGCTGGGCGTTTGAGACCCAGTACTTC
- TRBJ2-7 - TRBV18 CASSANPSGEQYF TGTGCCAGCTCGGCGAACCCCTCTGGCGAGCAGTACTTC
- TRBJ2-3 - TRBV5-1 CASSLRANRARTDTQYF TGCGCCAGCAGCCTAAGGGCCAACAGGGCTCGCACAGATACGCAGTATTTT
- TRBJ1-4 - TRBV6-6 CASSLGEPNNEKLFF TGTGCCAGCAGTCTGGGGGAGCCGAATAATGAAAAACTGTTTTTT
- TRBJ1-1 TRBD1 TRBV5-4 CASSTGQGKTEAFF TGTGCCAGCAGCACAGGACAGGGTAAGACTGAAGCTTTCTTT
- TRBJ2-1 TRBD1 TRBV7-8 CASRKRSTGFDEQFF TGTGCCAGCAGGAAGCGATCGACAGGGTTCGATGAGCAGTTCTTC
- TRBJ1-2 - TRBV19 CASSIGGPLNGYTF TGTGCCAGTAGTATAGGGGGACCACTGAATGGCTACACCTTC
- TRBJ2-1 - TRBV2 CASNPGLRKYNEQFF TGTGCCAGCAACCCCGGACTTCGGAAATACAATGAGCAGTTCTTC
- TRBJ2-6 - TRBV13 CASSYPPDSPGANVLTF TGTGCCAGCAGCTACCCCCCGGACAGCCCTGGGGCCAACGTCCTGACTTTC
- TRBJ2-7 TRBD2 TRBV5-5 CASSPGLAGVYYEQYF TGTGCCAGCAGCCCGGGACTAGCGGGAGTTTACTACGAGCAGTACTTC
few TRBJ1-1 - TRBV7-2 CASRSLRNTEAFF TGTGCCAGCAGGAGCCTGCGGAACACTGAAGCTTTCTTT
- TRBJ1-1 - TRBV6-6 CASSLAGGYTEAFF TGTGCCAGCAGTTTGGCAGGAGGATACACTGAAGCTTTCTTT
- TRBJ2-5 TRBD2 TRBV19 CASSIGTSGGETQYF TGTGCCAGTAGTATTGGGACTAGCGGGGGAGAGACCCAGTACTTC
few TRBJ2-7 - TRBV7-2 CASSPQAGGVEQYF TGTGCCAGCAGCCCACAGGCAGGCGGGGTGGAGCAGTACTTC
- TRBJ2-2 - TRBV5-1 CASSAPANTGELFF TGCGCCAGCAGCGCCCCGGCGAACACCGGGGAGCTGTTTTTT
- TRBJ1-1 TRBD1 TRBV4-3 CASSHLGQGGTEAFF TGCGCCAGCAGCCACCTCGGACAGGGTGGCACTGAAGCTTTCTTT
- TRBJ2-3 - TRBV11-3 CASGTRDTQYF TGTGCCAGCGGCACGAGGGATACGCAGTATTTT
- TRBJ1-6 - TRBV21-1 CASRRQGNSPLHF TGTGCCAGCAGAAGACAGGGAAATTCACCCCTCCACTTT
- TRBJ2-3 - TRBV7-2 CASSFTSWDTQYF TGTGCCAGCAGCTTTACCAGCTGGGATACGCAGTATTTT
- TRBJ1-2 - TRBV30 CAWRLGGAGGGITF TGTGCCTGGAGGCTAGGAGGAGCCGGGGGTGGTATCACCTTC
- TRBJ1-4 TRBD1 TRBV30 CAWRQRGTGNEKLFF TGTGCCTGGAGACAGAGGGGGACAGGGAATGAAAAACTGTTTTTT
- TRBJ1-1 - TRBV2 CASSDRGHTEAFF TGTGCCAGCAGTGACAGGGGACACACTGAAGCTTTCTTT
- TRBJ1-1 - TRBV19 CASTEQGGVGTEAFF TGTGCCAGTACCGAACAGGGAGGGGTGGGCACTGAAGCTTTCTTT
- TRBJ1-1 - TRBV5-5 CASSLRPAPEAFF TGTGCCAGCAGCTTGCGCCCCGCTCCTGAAGCTTTCTTT
- TRBJ2-3 - TRBV2 CASTGDTDTQYF TGTGCCAGCACGGGAGACACAGATACGCAGTATTTT
- TRBJ1-2 - TRBV6-1 CASSEVGNYGYTF TGTGCCAGCAGTGAAGTAGGAAACTATGGCTACACCTTC
- TRBJ1-1 - TRBV4-1 CASSQAVWVEAFF TGCGCCAGCAGCCAAGCGGTATGGGTTGAAGCTTTCTTT
- TRBJ2-4 - TRBV10-2 CASSEGGLAKNIQYF TGCGCCAGCAGTGAGGGGGGCCTAGCCAAAAACATTCAGTACTTC
- TRBJ2-7 - TRBV7-2 CASSVAGQSSYEQYF TGTGCCAGCAGTGTAGCGGGACAGTCCTCCTACGAGCAGTACTTC
- TRBJ1-2 - TRBV30 CAWRRRPRGYTF TGTGCCTGGAGGCGCAGACCCCGGGGCTACACCTTC
- TRBJ2-6 - TRBV5-6 CASSSTGLGGANVLTF TGTGCCAGCAGCTCGACGGGCCTCGGGGGGGCCAACGTCCTGACTTTC
- TRBJ1-2 TRBD1 TRBV30 CAWSDVLPGQPFSGYTF TGTGCCTGGAGCGATGTATTACCGGGACAGCCATTCTCTGGCTACACCTTC
once TRBJ2-7 - TRBV2 CARNTSSYEQYF TGTGCCAGGAACACTAGCTCCTACGAGCAGTACTTC